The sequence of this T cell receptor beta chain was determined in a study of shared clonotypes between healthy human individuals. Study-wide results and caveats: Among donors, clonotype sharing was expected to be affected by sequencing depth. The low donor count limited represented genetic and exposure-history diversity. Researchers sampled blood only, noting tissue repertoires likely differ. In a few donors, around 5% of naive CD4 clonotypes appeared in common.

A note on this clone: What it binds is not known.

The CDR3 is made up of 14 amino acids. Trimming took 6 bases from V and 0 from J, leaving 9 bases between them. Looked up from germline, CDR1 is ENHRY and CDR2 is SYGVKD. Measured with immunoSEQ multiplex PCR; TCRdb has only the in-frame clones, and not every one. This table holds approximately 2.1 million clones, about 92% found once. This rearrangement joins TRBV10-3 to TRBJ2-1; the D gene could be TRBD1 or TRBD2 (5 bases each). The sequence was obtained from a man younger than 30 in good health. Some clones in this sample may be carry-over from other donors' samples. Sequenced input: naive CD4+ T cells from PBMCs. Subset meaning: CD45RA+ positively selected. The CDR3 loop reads CAISLGPSYNEQFF. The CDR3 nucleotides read TGTGCCATCAGCTTGGGACCCTCCTACAATGAGCAGTTCTTC.